The T cell receptor (beta chain) described here comes from a study of blood T cell repertoires in COVID-19. Study-wide background: Collection of acute and convalescent COVID-19 samples took place in the United States, Italy and Spain.

The data were produced by immunoSEQ multiplex PCR, yet TCRdb's version contains in-frame clones alone and is incomplete. The sample holds 650,000 to 800,000 clones, 70% to 90% seen once. The specimen sequenced was peripheral blood. This receptor was taken from a woman aged 18-30 years with acute or convalescent COVID-19.

CDR3 sequence (DNA): TGTGCCAGCAGCTTAGGGAGGGGGACAGCCCAGTTCTTC. Translated, it gives CASSLGRGTAQFF. The chain is built from TRBV11-2 and TRBJ2-1, with TRBD1 as a possible D gene (7 bases). Trimming stripped 1 base from V and 13 bases from J, with 14 bases between. This CDR3 region has 13 residues. Germline lookup yields CDR1 SGHAT and CDR2 FQNNGV. The variable domain in full, with the rest retrieved from reference TRBV11-2 and TRBJ2-1, is EAGVAQSPRYKIIEKRQSVAFWCNPISGHATLYWYQQILGQGPKLLIQFQNNGVVDDSQLPKDRFSAERLKGVDSTLKIQPAKLEDSAVYLCASSLGRGTAQFFGPGTRLTVL.